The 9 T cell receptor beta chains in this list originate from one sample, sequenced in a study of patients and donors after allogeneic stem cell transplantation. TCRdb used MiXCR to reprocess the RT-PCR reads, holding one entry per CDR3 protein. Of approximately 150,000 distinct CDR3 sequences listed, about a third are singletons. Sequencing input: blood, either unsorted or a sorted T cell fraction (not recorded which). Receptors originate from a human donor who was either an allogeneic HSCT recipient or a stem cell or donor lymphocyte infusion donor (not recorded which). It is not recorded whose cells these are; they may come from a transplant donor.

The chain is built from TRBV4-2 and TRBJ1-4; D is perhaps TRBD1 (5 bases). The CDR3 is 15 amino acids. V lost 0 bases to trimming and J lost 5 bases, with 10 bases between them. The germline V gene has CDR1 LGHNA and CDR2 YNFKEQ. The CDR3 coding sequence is TGTGCCAGCAGCCAAGATCGCAGGGAGAATGAAAAACTGTTTTTT. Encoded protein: CASSQDRRENEKLFF.

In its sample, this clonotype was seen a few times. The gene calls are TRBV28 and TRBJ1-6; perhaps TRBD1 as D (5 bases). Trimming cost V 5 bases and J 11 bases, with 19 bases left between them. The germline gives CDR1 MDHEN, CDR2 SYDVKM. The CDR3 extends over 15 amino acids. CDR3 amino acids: CASSPPWEGRAPLHF. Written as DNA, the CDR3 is TGTGCCAGCAGTCCGCCTTGGGAGGGCAGGGCACCCCTCCACTTT.

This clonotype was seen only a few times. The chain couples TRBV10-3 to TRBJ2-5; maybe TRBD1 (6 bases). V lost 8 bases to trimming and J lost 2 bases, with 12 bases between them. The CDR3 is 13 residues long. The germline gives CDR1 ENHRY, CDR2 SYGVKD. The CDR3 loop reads CAIFDRLQETQYF. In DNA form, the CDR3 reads TGTGCCATCTTCGACAGGTTACAAGAGACCCAGTACTTC.

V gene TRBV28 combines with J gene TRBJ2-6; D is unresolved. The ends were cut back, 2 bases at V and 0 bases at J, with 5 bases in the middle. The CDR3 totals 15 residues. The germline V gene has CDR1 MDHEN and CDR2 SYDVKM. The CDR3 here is CASSLGDSGANVLTF. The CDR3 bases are TGTGCCAGCAGTTTAGGGGACTCTGGGGCCAACGTCCTGACTTTC.

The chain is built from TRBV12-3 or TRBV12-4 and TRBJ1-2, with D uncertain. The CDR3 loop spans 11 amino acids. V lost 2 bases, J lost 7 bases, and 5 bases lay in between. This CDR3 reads CASSLPGGYTF. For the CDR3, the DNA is TGTGCCAGCAGTTTACCAGGTGGCTACACCTTC.

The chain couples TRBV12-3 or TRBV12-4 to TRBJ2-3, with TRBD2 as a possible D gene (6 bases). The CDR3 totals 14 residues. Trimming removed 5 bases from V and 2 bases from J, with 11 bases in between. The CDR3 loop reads CASSGDSITDTQYF. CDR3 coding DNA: TGTGCCAGCAGTGGGGACTCTATCACAGATACGCAGTATTTT.

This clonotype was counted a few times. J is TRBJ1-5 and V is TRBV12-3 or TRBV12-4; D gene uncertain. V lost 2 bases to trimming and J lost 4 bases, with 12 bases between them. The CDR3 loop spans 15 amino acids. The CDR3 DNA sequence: TGTGCCAGCAGTTTACGGCACACAGAGAATCAGCCCCAGCATTTT. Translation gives CASSLRHTENQPQHF.

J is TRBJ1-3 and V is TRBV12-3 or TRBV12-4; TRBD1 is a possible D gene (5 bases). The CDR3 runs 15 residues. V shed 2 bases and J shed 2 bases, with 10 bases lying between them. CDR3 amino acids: CASSLSQGPGNTIYF. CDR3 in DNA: TGTGCCAGCAGTTTATCGCAGGGTCCTGGAAACACCATATATTTT.

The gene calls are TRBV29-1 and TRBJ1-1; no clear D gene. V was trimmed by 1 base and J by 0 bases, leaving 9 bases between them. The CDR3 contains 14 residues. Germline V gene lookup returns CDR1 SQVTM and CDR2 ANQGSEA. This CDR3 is CSVEVRALNTEAFF. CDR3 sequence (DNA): TGCAGCGTTGAAGTTCGGGCCTTGAACACTGAAGCTTTCTTT.